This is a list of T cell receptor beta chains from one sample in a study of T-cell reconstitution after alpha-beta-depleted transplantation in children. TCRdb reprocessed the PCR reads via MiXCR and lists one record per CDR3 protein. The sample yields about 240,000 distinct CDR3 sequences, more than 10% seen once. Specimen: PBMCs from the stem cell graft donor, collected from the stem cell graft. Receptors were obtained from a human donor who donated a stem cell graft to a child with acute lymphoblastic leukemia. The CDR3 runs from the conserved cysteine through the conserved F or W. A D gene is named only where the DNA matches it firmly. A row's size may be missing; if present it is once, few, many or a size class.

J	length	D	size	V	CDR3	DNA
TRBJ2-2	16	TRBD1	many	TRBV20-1	CSASWAGQGETGELFF	TGCAGTGCTAGCTGGGCGGGACAGGGAGAAACCGGGGAGCTGTTTTTT
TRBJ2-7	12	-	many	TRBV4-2	CASSQDLSEQYF	TGTGCCAGCAGCCAAGATCTTTCCGAGCAGTACTTC
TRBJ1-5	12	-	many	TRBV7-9	CASSLWGQPQHF	TGTGCCAGCAGCCTTTGGGGGCAGCCCCAGCATTTT
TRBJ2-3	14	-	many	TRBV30	CAVIVENLADTQYF	TGTGCCGTTATCGTGGAGAACCTGGCAGATACGCAGTATTTT
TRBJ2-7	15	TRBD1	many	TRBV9	CASSVGQGPSYEQYF	TGTGCCAGCAGCGTAGGACAGGGGCCCTCCTACGAGCAGTACTTC
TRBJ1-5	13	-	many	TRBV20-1	CSARVNSNQPQHF	TGCAGTGCTAGAGTGAATAGCAATCAGCCCCAGCATTTT
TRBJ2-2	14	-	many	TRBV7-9	CASSPTLGTGELFF	TGTGCCAGCAGCCCCACATTGGGTACCGGGGAGCTGTTTTTT
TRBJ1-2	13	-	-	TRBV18	CASSPTSMYGYTF	TGTGCCAGCTCACCAACCAGCATGTATGGCTACACCTTC
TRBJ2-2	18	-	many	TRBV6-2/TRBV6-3	CASSYSYSRTQNTGELFF	TGTGCCAGCAGTTACTCGTACTCCCGGACACAGAACACCGGGGAGCTGTTTTTT
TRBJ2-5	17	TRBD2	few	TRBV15	CATSRDVRSRGRETQYF	TGTGCCACCAGCAGAGATGTTCGGAGCCGCGGGAGAGAGACCCAGTACTTC
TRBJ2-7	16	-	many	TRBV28	CASSFERVGSSYEQYF	TGTGCCAGCAGTTTCGAGCGGGTGGGAAGCTCCTACGAGCAGTACTTC
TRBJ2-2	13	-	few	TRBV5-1	CASGTTNTGELFF	TGCGCCAGCGGGACAACGAACACCGGGGAGCTGTTTTTT
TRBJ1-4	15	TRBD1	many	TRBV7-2	CASSSQGVTNEKLFF	TGTGCCAGCAGCTCACAGGGGGTAACTAATGAAAAACTGTTTTTT
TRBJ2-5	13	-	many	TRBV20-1	CSARETLGETQYF	TGCAGTGCTAGAGAGACCTTAGGAGAGACCCAGTACTTC
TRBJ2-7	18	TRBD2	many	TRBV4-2	CASSQEGASGSPTYEQYF	TGTGCCAGCAGCCAAGAAGGGGCTAGCGGGAGCCCCACCTACGAGCAGTACTTC
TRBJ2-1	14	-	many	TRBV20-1	CSASGLAGTYEQFF	TGCAGTGCTAGTGGGCTAGCCGGGACCTATGAGCAGTTCTTC
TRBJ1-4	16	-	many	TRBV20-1	CSAWTPLRGGNEKLFF	TGCAGTGCTTGGACCCCTCTCAGGGGAGGGAATGAAAAACTGTTTTTT
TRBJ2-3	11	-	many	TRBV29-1	CSGTSTDTQYF	TGCAGCGGTACTAGCACAGATACGCAGTATTTT
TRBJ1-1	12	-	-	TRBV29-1	CSVGRVGTEAFF	TGCAGCGTTGGGAGGGTTGGCACTGAAGCTTTCTTT
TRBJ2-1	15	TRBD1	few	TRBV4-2	CASSQSDRVGNEQFF	TGTGCCAGCAGCCAATCGGACAGGGTTGGCAATGAGCAGTTCTTC
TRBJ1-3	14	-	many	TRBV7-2	CASSLFGVGNTIYF	TGTGCCAGCAGCTTATTTGGGGTGGGGAACACCATATATTTT
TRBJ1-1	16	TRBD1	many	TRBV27	CASSLRQGAWSTEAFF	TGTGCCAGCAGTTTAAGGCAGGGGGCCTGGAGCACTGAAGCTTTCTTT
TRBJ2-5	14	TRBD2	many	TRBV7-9	CASSHPGLAETQYF	TGTGCCAGCAGCCATCCGGGACTAGCGGAGACCCAGTACTTC
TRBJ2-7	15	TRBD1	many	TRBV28	CASSPIGTGEYEQYF	TGTGCCAGCAGTCCCATTGGGACAGGGGAATACGAGCAGTACTTC
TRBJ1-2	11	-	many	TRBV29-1	CSVLTRYGYTF	TGCAGCGTATTAACACGCTATGGCTACACCTTC
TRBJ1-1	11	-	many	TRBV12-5	CASGSAQEAFF	TGTGCTAGTGGTTCTGCACAGGAAGCTTTCTTT
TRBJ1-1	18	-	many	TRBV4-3	CASSQVVLSKGRNTEAFF	TGCGCCAGCAGCCAAGTAGTTTTAAGTAAGGGGAGGAACACTGAAGCTTTCTTT
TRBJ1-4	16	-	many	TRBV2	CASSDVFGATNEKLFF	TGTGCCAGCAGTGATGTCTTCGGGGCAACTAATGAAAAACTGTTTTTT
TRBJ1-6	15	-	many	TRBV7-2	CASSLVGRNNSPLHF	TGTGCCAGCAGCTTAGTGGGACGGAATAATTCACCCCTCCACTTT
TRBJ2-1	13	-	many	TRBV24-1	CATSDPTIMEQFF	TGTGCCACCAGTGACCCTACGATCATGGAGCAGTTCTTC
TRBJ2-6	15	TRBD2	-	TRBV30	CAWGRGGSGANVLTF	TGTGCCTGGGGGAGGGGAGGCTCTGGGGCCAACGTCCTGACTTTC
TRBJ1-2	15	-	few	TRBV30	CAWSRLGAPGGGYTF	TGTGCCTGGAGTAGGCTCGGGGCTCCCGGGGGTGGCTACACCTTC
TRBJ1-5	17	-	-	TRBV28	CASSHGTPGPYGQPQHF	TGTGCCAGCAGTCACGGGACACCCGGGCCCTACGGTCAGCCCCAGCATTTT
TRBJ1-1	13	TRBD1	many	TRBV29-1	CSVPGQMNTEAFF	TGCAGCGTCCCGGGACAGATGAACACTGAAGCTTTCTTT
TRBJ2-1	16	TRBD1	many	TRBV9	CASSPRTGTGYNEQFF	TGTGCCAGCAGCCCACGAACCGGGACAGGGTACAATGAGCAGTTCTTC
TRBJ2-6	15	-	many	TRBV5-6	CASSFGTSGANVLTF	TGTGCCAGCAGCTTCGGGACCTCTGGGGCCAACGTCCTGACTTTC
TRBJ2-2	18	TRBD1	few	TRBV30	CAWSVWTGSRDMSGELFF	TGTGCCTGGAGTGTATGGACAGGGTCACGCGATATGTCCGGGGAGCTGTTTTTT
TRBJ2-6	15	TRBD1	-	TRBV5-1	CASSQGVSGANVLTF	TGCGCCAGCAGCCAGGGGGTCTCTGGGGCCAACGTCCTGACTTTC
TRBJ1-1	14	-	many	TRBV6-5	CASSRDSRSTEAFF	TGTGCCAGCAGTCGAGACAGCCGGTCCACTGAAGCTTTCTTT
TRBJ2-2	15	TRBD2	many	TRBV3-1	CASSLLAGVAGELFF	TGTGCCAGCAGCCTACTAGCGGGAGTGGCCGGGGAGCTGTTTTTT